These 2 T cell receptor beta chains share one sample of origin, sequenced in a study of blood T cell repertoires in COVID-19. The assay was immunoSEQ multiplex PCR, and TCRdb's table has in-frame clones only and misses some. The sample contains tens of thousands of clones, approximately 81% of which appear only once. Sequencing input: PBMCs or T cells enriched from blood (not recorded which). The receptors were gathered from a woman between 40 and 55 years old with acute COVID-19.

This clone appeared a single time. The gene calls are TRBV5-1 and TRBJ2-2, with a possible D match to TRBD1 (5 bases). The CDR3 loop spans 15 amino acids. The germline V and J ends were trimmed by 4 bases and 0 bases, with 10 bases remaining between them. Germline CDR1 SGHRS, CDR2 YFSETQ. DNA for the CDR3: TGCGCCAGCAGCGCGGACAACTCGAACACCGGGGAGCTGTTTTTT. Its translation is CASSADNSNTGELFF.

The rearrangement links TRBV27 to TRBJ2-5; D not certain. The CDR3 is 12 residues long. Trimming left V 3 bases short and J 7 bases short, with 9 bases between. Germline CDR1 and CDR2: MNHEY and SMNVEV (reference sequence). The CDR3 protein is CASSLRSGTQYF. The CDR3 coding sequence is TGTGCCAGCAGTTTGAGGAGTGGGACCCAGTACTTC.